This T cell receptor (beta chain) was recorded in a study of T cells in narcolepsy. Study-wide context: Patients with NT1 or NT2 and healthy control donors were enrolled.

A remark on this clone: No antigen is known for it.

The CDR3 is 17 amino acids. Per the germline V gene, CDR1 is SGHTA and CDR2 is FQGTGA. Trimming took off 2 bases at V and 0 bases at J, with 16 bases between the two ends. The study's findings and limits: Some memory CD4+ repertoires had no autoreactive clone sequences. Reportedly, autoreactive clonotypes were serially detected in patients' blood but not controls'.

Clones were read by immunoSEQ multiplex PCR, and TCRdb kept only the in-frame ones, dropping some. The data contain 35,000 to 40,000 clones, about 85% of them singletons. The V call is TRBV7-3, the J call TRBJ1-1, with D unclear. The sequence was obtained from a human donor with narcolepsy. The sample comprised CD45RA- memory CD4+ T cells from PBMCs. The DNA for the CDR3 is TGTGCCAGCAGCTTAGCCAGATTAAATAGCATGAACACTGAAGCTTTCTTT. Its translation: CASSLARLNSMNTEAFF. The full variable domain, rest sourced from reference TRBV7-3 and TRBJ1-1, is GAGVSQTPSNKVTEKGKYVELRCDPISGHTALYWYRQSLGQGPEFLIYFQGTGAADDSGLPNDRFFAVRPEGSVSTLKIQRTERGDSAVYLCASSLARLNSMNTEAFFGQGTRLTVV.